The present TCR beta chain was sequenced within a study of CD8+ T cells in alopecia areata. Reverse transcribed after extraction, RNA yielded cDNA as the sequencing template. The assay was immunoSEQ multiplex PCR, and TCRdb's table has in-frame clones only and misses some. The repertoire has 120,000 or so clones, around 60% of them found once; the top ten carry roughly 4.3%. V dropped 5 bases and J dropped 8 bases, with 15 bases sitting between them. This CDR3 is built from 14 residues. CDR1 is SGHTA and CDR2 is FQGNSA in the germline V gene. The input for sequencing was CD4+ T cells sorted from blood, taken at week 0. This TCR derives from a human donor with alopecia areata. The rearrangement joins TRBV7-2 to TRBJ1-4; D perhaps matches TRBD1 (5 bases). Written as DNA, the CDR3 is TGTGCCAGCAGCGTCGGGGGATCCTCCGAAAAACTGTTTTTT. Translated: CASSVGGSSEKLFF.